This T cell receptor (beta chain) was recorded in a study of tumor-infiltrating lymphocytes in primary liver carcinoma (dated by TCRdb to the late 2010s). The study in broad terms: Between November 2015 and March 2016, a handful of patients in China with histopathologically diagnosed primary liver carcinoma had surgical resection. Hepatocellular carcinoma (four) or combined HCC and intrahepatic cholangiocarcinoma (one) was present in the five patients, who were three men and two women aged 30 to 69 years. The five patients had tumors staged T1-T3 N0M0, with maximum diameters ranging from roughly 4 to 10 cm. Each sample produced about 3.5 to 8 million productive TCRbeta reads, and read depth showed no significant difference between tissue types. The study combined TCRbeta repertoire sequencing, expression microarrays and whole-exome sequencing across five regions of each liver tumor, with adjacent normal tissue and blood. A total of around 35 specimens from 5 patients, comprising roughly 25 tumor regions, 5 adjacent noncancerous liver tissues and 5 peripheral blood samples, were covered by TCRbeta repertoire sequencing. Repertoires from technical replicates were highly reproducible, with mean shared-clone rates around 0.89 and correlation coefficients above 0.95.

Broader findings and caveats from the paper: The study included only a few patients, and the authors note findings should be validated in a larger study. Repertoire overlap was higher between tumor regions (mean around 36%) than tumor-adjacent (roughly 17%) or tumor-blood (approximately 14%) pairs, consistent with antigen-driven expansion. Because the samples were bulk and unsorted, CD4+ and CD8+ T cell repertoires could not be compared. Only the TCR beta chain was sequenced, so true repertoire diversity is likely underestimated because unpaired alpha chains were not captured. Compared with blood, tumors had a significantly larger share of the repertoire taken up by the top 250 clones (p = 0.039).

Blood RNA was extracted from unsorted whole blood using TRIzol reagent, and germline DNA was obtained with the DNeasy Blood & Tissue kit. Patients had chronic HBV infection and were treatment-naive at sampling. Around 3.9 milliliters of peripheral blood were collected into K2EDTA tubes before surgery. This clonotype was seen a few times. Its target antigen remains unknown. The record has no base qualities; no much larger clone is one base away. Using a constant-region primer and ProtoScript II reverse transcriptase, TCRbeta-specific cDNA was reverse-transcribed from approximately 500 ng total RNA. TCRbeta libraries were built with three nested multiplex PCR rounds, a slightly modified ARM-PCR procedure. Sample barcodes and Illumina adapters were added in a final 25-cycle PCR using Deep VentR polymerase. Amplicons of 200-500 bp were gel-purified with a QIAquick gel extraction kit before sequencing. An Illumina HiSeq 2500 was used to sequence the TCRbeta amplicons with 250-bp paired-end reads. From the authors' description of their analysis: To recover full CDR3 sequences, reads were quality-trimmed using Trimmomatic v0.33 and paired reads were then merged using FLASH v1.2.11. MiGEC v1.2.1b assigned V, D and J germline segments to the rearranged TCRbeta sequences. Clonotype statistics and Shannon-Wiener diversity indices were computed with VDJtools v1.0.0. Except for diversity analysis, only the 250 most abundant clonotypes of each sample were used in subsequent analyses to reduce sampling bias. TCRdb trimmed the raw reads at Q25, called clones with MiXCR and kept productive beta chains. Rows with one shared CDR3 protein collapse into an entry with the most common genes and DNA. The V and J calls here are based on TCRdb, not the publication. The sample table lists fewer than 400,000 distinct CDR3 sequences, almost 60% of them with a count of one. 15% to 20% of the sample is taken by the ten largest.

This TCR derives from a woman in her 30s with primary liver carcinoma and hepatitis B virus infection. Sequenced: peripheral blood.

The nucleotide sequence reads TGTGCCTGGAGTGTACTCACCGAGCAGTACTTC. Its protein is CAWSVLTEQYF. The V and J segments used are TRBV30 and TRBJ2-7; too little of a D gene remains to name it. V and J are truncated by 0 bases and 6 bases respectively, leaving an intervening sequence of 6 bases. The CDR3 runs 11 residues from the cysteine to the phenylalanine. This entry keeps only the CDR3 DNA: 33 bases, framed from base 1. CDR1 and CDR2, per the germline V gene (reference sequence), are GTSNPN and SVGIG.